This TCR beta chain was recovered during a study of OX40 agonist ivuxolimab in advanced cancers. Study details: Enrolled patients in dose escalation had cancers that were hepatocellular carcinoma, melanoma, renal cell or head and neck cancer.

Germline V gene lookup returns CDR1 SGHVS and CDR2 FNYEAQ. With 0 bases removed from V and 2 bases from J, the gap between germline ends came to 7 bases. The CDR3 totals 14 residues. By sample share, this clone is medium-sized (0.01 to 0.1%). No antigen is known for it. The study's findings and limits: On average, a greater number of expanded clones characterised CD8+ T cells relative to CD4+.

TCRdb's copy holds only in-frame clones and misses some; the assay was immunoSEQ multiplex PCR. Among 20,000 to 25,000 clones, less than 90% were seen once, and the ten largest hold more than 11%. Blood samples were obtained at baseline, cycle 4 day 1, and cycle 7 day 1. This clonotype originated in an adult with an advanced solid tumor such as melanoma, head and neck, liver or kidney cancer. Sample: CD4+ or CD8+ T cells sorted from blood, taken in a trial of the OX40 agonist ivuxolimab. The V gene is TRBV7-6, the J gene TRBJ1-2; the D is unclear. Here the CDR3 DNA reads TGTGCCAGCAGCTTAGCCGCCGACAACTATGGCTACACCTTC. This codes for CASSLAADNYGYTF.